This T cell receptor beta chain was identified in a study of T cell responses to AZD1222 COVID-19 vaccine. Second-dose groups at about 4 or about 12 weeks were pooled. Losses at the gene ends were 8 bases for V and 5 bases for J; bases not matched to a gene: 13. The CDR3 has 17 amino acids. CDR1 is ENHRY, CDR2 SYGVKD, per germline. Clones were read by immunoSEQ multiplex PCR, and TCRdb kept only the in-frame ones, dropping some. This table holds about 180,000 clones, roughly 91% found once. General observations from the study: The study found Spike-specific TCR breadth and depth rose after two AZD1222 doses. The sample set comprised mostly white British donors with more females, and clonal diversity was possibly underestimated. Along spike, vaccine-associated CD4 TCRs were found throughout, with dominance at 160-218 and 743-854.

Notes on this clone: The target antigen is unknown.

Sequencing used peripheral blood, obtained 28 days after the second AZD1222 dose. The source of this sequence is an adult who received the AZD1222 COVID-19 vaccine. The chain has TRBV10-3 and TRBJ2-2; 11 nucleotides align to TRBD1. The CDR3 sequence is CAIGGQRGTGGTGELFF. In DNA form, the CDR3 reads TGTGCCATCGGAGGCCAGAGAGGGACAGGGGGAACCGGGGAGCTGTTTTTT.